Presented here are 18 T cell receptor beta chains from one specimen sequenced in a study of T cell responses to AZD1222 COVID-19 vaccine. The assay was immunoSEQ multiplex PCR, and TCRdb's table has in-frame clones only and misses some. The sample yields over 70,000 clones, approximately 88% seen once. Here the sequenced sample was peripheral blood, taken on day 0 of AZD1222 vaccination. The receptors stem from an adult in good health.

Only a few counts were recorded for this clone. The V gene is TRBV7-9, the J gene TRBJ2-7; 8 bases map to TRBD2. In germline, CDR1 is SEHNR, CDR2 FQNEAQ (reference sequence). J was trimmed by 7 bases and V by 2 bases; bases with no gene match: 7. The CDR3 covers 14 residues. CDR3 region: CASSLSREAGEQYF. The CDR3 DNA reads TGTGCCAGCAGCTTATCGCGGGAGGCTGGGGAGCAGTACTTC.

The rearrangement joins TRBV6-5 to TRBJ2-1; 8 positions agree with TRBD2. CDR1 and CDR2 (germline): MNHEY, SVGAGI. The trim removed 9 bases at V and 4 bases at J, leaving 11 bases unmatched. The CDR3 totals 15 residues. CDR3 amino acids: CARNSGGKQYNEQFF. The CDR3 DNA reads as TGTGCCAGAAATTCGGGAGGGAAACAATACAATGAGCAGTTCTTC.

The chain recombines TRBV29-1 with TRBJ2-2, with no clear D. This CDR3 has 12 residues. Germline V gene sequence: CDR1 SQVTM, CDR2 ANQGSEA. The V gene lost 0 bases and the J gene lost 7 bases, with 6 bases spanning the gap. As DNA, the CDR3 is TGCAGCGTTGAAGAAGGTCGCGGGGAGCTGTTTTTT. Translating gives CSVEEGRGELFF.

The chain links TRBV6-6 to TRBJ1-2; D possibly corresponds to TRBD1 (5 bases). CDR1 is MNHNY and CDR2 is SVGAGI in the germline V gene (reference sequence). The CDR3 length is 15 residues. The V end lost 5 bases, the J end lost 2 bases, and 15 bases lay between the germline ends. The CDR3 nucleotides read TGTGCCAGCAGTGGAGCCGGGACGGGGAACTATGGCTACACCTTC. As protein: CASSGAGTGNYGYTF.

The CDR3 nucleotides read TGCGCCAGCAGCGCAGAACTAGCTGTTAGCACCGGGGAGCTGTTTTTT. Protein product: CASSAELAVSTGELFF. The chain combines TRBV5-1 with TRBJ2-2; D perhaps matches TRBD2 (6 bases). The CDR3 spans 16 residues. Germline V gene sequence: CDR1 SGHRS, CDR2 YFSETQ. V shed 4 bases and J shed 4 bases, with 17 bases lying between them.

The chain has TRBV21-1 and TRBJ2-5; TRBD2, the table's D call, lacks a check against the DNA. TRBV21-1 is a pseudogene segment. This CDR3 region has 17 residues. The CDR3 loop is CASSNLAGALSGETQYF. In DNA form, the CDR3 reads TGTGCCAGCAGCAATCTAGCGGGGGCCTTGAGTGGAGAGACCCAGTACTTC.

The CDR3 sequence: CASSIAGGGKTQYF. The CDR3 DNA is TGTGCCAGTAGTATAGCGGGGGGCGGAAAGACCCAGTACTTC. This rearrangement joins TRBV19 to TRBJ2-5, with D possibly being TRBD2 (7 bases). From germline, CDR1 is LNHDA and CDR2 SQIVND (reference sequence). The CDR3 is made up of 14 amino acids. V dropped 1 base and J dropped 6 bases, with 12 bases sitting between them.

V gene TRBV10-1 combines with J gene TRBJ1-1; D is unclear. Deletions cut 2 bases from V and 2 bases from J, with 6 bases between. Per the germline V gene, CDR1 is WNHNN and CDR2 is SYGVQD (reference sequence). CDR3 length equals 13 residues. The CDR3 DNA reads TGCGCCAGCAGTGAGGCCACCAACACTGAAGCTTTCTTT. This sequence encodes CASSEATNTEAFF.

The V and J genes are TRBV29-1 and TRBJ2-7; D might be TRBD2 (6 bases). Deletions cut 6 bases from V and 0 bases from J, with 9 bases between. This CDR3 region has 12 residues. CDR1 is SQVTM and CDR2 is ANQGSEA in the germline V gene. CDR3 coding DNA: TGCAGCGTGGGAGGCGTCTCCTACGAGCAGTACTTC. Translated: CSVGGVSYEQYF.

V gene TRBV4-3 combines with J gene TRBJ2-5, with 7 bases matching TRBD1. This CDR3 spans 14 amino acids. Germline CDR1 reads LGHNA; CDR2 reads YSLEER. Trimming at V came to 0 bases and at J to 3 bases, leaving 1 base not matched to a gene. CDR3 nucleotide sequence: TGCGCCAGCAGCCAAGATACAGGGGAAGAGACCCAGTACTTC. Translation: CASSQDTGEETQYF.

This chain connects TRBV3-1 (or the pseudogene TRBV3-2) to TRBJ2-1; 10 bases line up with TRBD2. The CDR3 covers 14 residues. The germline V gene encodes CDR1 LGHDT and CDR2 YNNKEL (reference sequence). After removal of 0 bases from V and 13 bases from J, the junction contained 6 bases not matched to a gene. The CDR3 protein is CASSQDLRTSGQFF. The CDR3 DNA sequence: TGTGCCAGCAGCCAAGATCTCCGGACTAGCGGCCAGTTCTTC.

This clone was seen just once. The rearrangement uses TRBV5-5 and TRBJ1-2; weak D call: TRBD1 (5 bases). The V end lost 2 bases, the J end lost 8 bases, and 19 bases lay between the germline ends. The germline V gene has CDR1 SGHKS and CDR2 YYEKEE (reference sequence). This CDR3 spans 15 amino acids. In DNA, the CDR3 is TGTGCCAGCAGCTTCTACGGGACGCTAGTTAGGGGCTACACCTTC. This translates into CASSFYGTLVRGYTF.

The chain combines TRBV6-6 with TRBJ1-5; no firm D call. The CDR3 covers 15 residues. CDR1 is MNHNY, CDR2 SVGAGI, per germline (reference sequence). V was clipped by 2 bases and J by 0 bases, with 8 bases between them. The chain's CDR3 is CASSYRTVSNQPQHF. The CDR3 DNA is TGTGCCAGCAGTTACCGCACTGTTAGCAATCAGCCCCAGCATTTT.

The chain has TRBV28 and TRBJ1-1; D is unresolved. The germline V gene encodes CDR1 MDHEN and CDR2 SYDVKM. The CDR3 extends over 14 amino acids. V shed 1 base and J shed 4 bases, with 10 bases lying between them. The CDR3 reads CASSLSPSSTEAFF. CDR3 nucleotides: TGTGCCAGCAGTTTATCCCCATCCAGCACTGAAGCTTTCTTT.

The CDR3 sequence: CATGEGGYTEAFF. CDR3 nucleotides: TGTGCCACCGGGGAGGGGGGGTACACTGAAGCTTTCTTT. The chain has TRBV12-3 or TRBV12-4 and TRBJ1-1; weak D call: TRBD1 (6 bases). There are 13 residues in the CDR3. V was trimmed by 10 bases and J by 3 bases, leaving 15 bases between them.

CDR3 sequence (DNA): TGTGCCAGCAGTGATTTTATATCCGTGGGAGAGAGCAATCAGCCCCAGCATTTT. It codes for CASSDFISVGESNQPQHF. This chain links TRBV2 with TRBJ1-5; D unresolved. The germline CDR1 and CDR2 sequences are SNHLY and FYNNEI. CDR3 length equals 18 residues. Trimming left V 3 bases short and J 1 base short, with 19 bases between.

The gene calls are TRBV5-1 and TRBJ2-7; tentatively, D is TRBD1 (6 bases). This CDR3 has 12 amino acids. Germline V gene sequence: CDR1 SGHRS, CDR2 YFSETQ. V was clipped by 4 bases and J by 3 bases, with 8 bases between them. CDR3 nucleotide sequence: TGCGCCAGCAGCCCGGACAGCTACGAGCAGTACTTC. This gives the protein CASSPDSYEQYF. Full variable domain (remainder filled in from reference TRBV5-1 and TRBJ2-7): KAGVTQTPRYLIKTRGQQVTLSCSPISGHRSVSWYQQTPGQGLQFLFEYFSETQRNKGNFPGRFSGRQFSNSRSEMNVSTLELGDSALYLCASSPDSYEQYFGPGTRLTVT.

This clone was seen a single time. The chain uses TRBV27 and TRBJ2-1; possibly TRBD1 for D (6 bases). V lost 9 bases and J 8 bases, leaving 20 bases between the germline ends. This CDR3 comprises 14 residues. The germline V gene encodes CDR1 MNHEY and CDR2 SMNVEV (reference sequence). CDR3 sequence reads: CASLPFRDTHEQFF. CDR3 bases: TGTGCCAGTTTACCCTTCCGGGACACCCATGAGCAGTTCTTC.